The rows below give T cell receptor beta chains drawn from one sample of a study of metastatic and nonmetastatic thyroid tumors. TCRdb re-clonotyped the PCR reads through MiXCR. The sample lists roughly 18,000 clones, roughly 27% occurring once. The source material was tumor tissue. The source of these receptors is a male donor with papillary thyroid cancer or a benign thyroid nodule (not recorded which). Some clones in this sample may be carry-over from other donors' samples. Both conserved end residues are part of each CDR3. The D gene is left open where the match is weak. Clone size is given for some rows only: seen once, a few or many times, or a class if the clone is expanded.

>TRBV6-1|many|TRBD2|TRBJ2-3
CASSTSGGAPDTQYF
TGTGCCAGCAGTACTAGCGGGGGGGCCCCAGATACGCAGTATTTT
>TRBV28|NA|NA|TRBJ2-7
CDSSRVFEQYF
TGTGACAGCAGTCGCGTATTCGAGCAGTACTTC
>TRBV28|few|NA|TRBJ2-2
CASSAPGVGTGELFF
TGTGCCAGCAGTGCCCCAGGGGTAGGCACCGGGGAGCTGTTTTTT
>TRBV19|NA|NA|TRBJ1-4
CASSIFGAGRGGEKLFF
TGTGCCAGTAGTATATTCGGAGCTGGCAGGGGAGGCGAAAAACTGTTTTTT
>TRBV12-5|many|NA|TRBJ2-7
CASGLDSYEQYF
TGTGCTAGTGGACTCGACAGTTACGAGCAGTACTTC
>TRBV5-1|NA|NA|TRBJ2-5
CASSLGVGSTQYF
TGCGCCAGCAGCTTGGGAGTCGGGTCCACCCAGTACTTC
>TRBV6-1|many|NA|TRBJ1-3
CASKIVGASLNTIYF
TGTGCCAGCAAAATAGTCGGGGCCAGCCTAAACACCATATATTTT
>TRBV30|NA|NA|TRBJ1-1
CAWSPLQTTLNTEAFF
TGTGCCTGGAGTCCCCTACAGACGACGTTGAACACTGAAGCTTTCTTT
>TRBV5-6|NA|NA|TRBJ2-7
CASSLPGDGEQYF
TGTGCCAGCAGCTTACCTGGGGATGGGGAGCAGTACTTC
>TRBV10-3|NA|TRBD2|TRBJ2-1
CAISQPGLAGQNEQFF
TGTGCCATCAGTCAACCGGGACTAGCGGGACAAAATGAGCAGTTCTTC
>TRBV5-1|NA|NA|TRBJ2-7
CASKVMGPSPAYEQYF
TGCGCCAGCAAGGTCATGGGTCCTAGCCCCGCCTACGAGCAGTACTTC
>TRBV28|NA|NA|TRBJ2-7
CASNRRGYEQYF
TGTGCCAGCAATCGCCGTGGATACGAGCAGTACTTC
>TRBV20-1|NA|TRBD1|TRBJ1-2
CSARVPAGQGGGYTF
TGCAGTGCTAGAGTTCCGGCGGGACAGGGTGGGGGCTACACCTTC
>TRBV24-1|many|TRBD1|TRBJ2-2
CATQRDSNTGELFF
TGTGCCACCCAGAGGGACAGTAACACCGGGGAGCTGTTTTTT
>TRBV5-1|NA|NA|TRBJ1-5
CASCEQCNSYQPQHF
TGCGCCAGCTGCGAACAGTGTAACAGCTATCAGCCCCAGCATTTT
>TRBV4-3|NA|NA|TRBJ1-2
CASSSGDSSSGYTF
NA
>TRBV19|many|NA|TRBJ1-5
CASSIRIEGYGQPQHF
TGTGCCAGTAGTATCCGAATCGAAGGGTACGGTCAGCCCCAGCATTTT
>TRBV27|NA|NA|TRBJ2-5
CASRIRPQGAETQYF
TGTGCCAGCAGAATCCGCCCCCAGGGAGCTGAGACCCAGTACTTC
>TRBV20-1|many|TRBD1|TRBJ1-1
CSAVGQGAQMTEAFF
TGCAGTGCTGTTGGACAGGGGGCGCAAATGACTGAAGCTTTCTTT
>TRBV28|medium-sized|NA|TRBJ1-6
CASSSGTSSYNSPLHF
TGTGCCAGCAGCTCGGGTACTAGCTCCTATAATTCACCCCTCCACTTT
>TRBV11-3|NA|NA|TRBJ2-7
CASSLVAWEQYF
TGTGCCAGCAGCTTAGTAGCGTGGGAGCAGTACTTC
>TRBV28|few|NA|TRBJ1-3
CASSFMDSGNTIYF
TGTGCCAGCAGTTTCATGGATTCTGGAAACACCATATATTTT
>TRBV6-1|few|TRBD1|TRBJ2-2
CASSLGTGDPTGELFF
TGTGCCAGCAGCCTTGGGACAGGGGACCCCACCGGGGAGCTGTTTTTT
>TRBV29-1|many|NA|TRBJ1-2
CSVRNAINYGYTF
TGCAGCGTTCGGAATGCGATTAACTATGGCTACACCTTC
>TRBV6-1|few|NA|TRBJ1-1
CASNQRAGTEAFF
TGTGCCAGCAACCAGCGAGCGGGGACTGAAGCTTTCTTT
>TRBV4-1|medium-sized|NA|TRBJ1-2
CASSQDSPEVWGNYGYTF
TGCGCCAGCAGCCAAGATTCGCCGGAGGTGTGGGGGAACTATGGCTACACCTTC
>TRBV19|many|NA|TRBJ1-1
CASISGDRAMNTEAFF
TGTGCCAGTATTTCGGGGGACCGGGCTATGAACACTGAAGCTTTCTTT
>TRBV19|many|NA|TRBJ2-5
CASSIKAGAETQYF
TGTGCCAGTAGTATAAAGGCGGGGGCAGAGACCCAGTACTTC
>TRBV4-2|many|NA|TRBJ1-5
CASSKEGGFNQPQHF
TGTGCCAGCAGCAAAGAGGGGGGTTTCAATCAGCCCCAGCATTTT
>TRBV7-6|many|NA|TRBJ2-3
CASSARGRGDTQYF
TGTGCCAGCAGCGCCCGGGGTCGGGGAGATACGCAGTATTTT
>TRBV10-3|many|NA|TRBJ1-1
CAISDPTEAFF
TGTGCCATCAGCGACCCCACTGAAGCTTTCTTT
>TRBV12-3/TRBV12-4|NA|TRBD2|TRBJ2-1
CASSLGLAGNEQFF
TGTGCCAGCAGTTTGGGACTAGCAGGCAATGAGCAGTTCTTC
>TRBV11-3|once|NA|TRBJ2-2
CASSLLGAGTGELFF
TGTGCCAGCAGCTTACTGGGGGCAGGCACCGGGGAGCTGTTTTTT
>TRBV5-5|many|NA|TRBJ1-6
CASSDGQYNSPLHF
TGTGCCAGCAGCGACGGACAGTATAATTCACCCCTCCACTTT
>TRBV11-2|NA|NA|TRBJ2-7
CASSLDPGAGRIEQYF
TGTGCCAGCAGCTTAGACCCGGGGGCAGGGAGAATCGAGCAGTACTTC
>TRBV11-2|NA|NA|TRBJ2-1
CASSLGAITSGNEEFF
TGTGCCAGCAGCTTAGGGGCCATTACTAGTGGCAATGAGGAGTTCTTC
>TRBV27|medium-sized|NA|TRBJ2-7
CASSLTGVDEQYF
TGTGCCAGCAGTTTAACAGGTGTCGACGAGCAGTACTTC
>TRBV2|NA|TRBD2|TRBJ2-7
CASIAFGTSHVEQYF
TGTGCCAGCATTGCCTTCGGGACTAGTCATGTCGAGCAGTACTTC
>TRBV27|few|NA|TRBJ1-2
CASSAGGGYTF
TGTGCCAGCAGTGCCGGTGGCGGCTACACCTTC
>TRBV20-1|many|TRBD1|TRBJ1-2
CSALGTENYGYTF
TGCAGTGCCCTCGGGACAGAAAACTATGGCTACACCTTC
>TRBV20-1|few|NA|TRBJ2-1
CSGRNYNEQFF
TGCAGTGGACGTAATTACAATGAGCAGTTCTTC
>TRBV28|NA|TRBD2|TRBJ2-7
CASSPPGLGYYEQYF
TGTGCCAGCAGTCCGCCGGGACTAGGGTACTACGAGCAGTACTTC
>TRBV28|many|TRBD1|TRBJ2-3
CASSARGGLRTDTQYF
TGTGCCAGCAGTGCGCGAGGGGGCTTACGCACAGATACGCAGTATTTT
>TRBV20-1|NA|NA|TRBJ2-2
CSARPATRGKGELFF
TGCAGTGCTAGACCAGCAACGAGGGGGAAAGGGGAGCTGTTTTTT
>TRBV20-1|few|TRBD2|TRBJ2-3
CSAPLAADTQYF
TGCAGTGCGCCGCTAGCGGCGGATACGCAGTATTTT
>TRBV2|few|TRBD2|TRBJ2-5
CASRGTSRETQYF
TGTGCCAGCAGGGGGACTAGTAGGGAGACCCAGTACTTC
>TRBV28|few|NA|TRBJ2-1
CASGRVAAYNEQFF
TGTGCCAGTGGGCGGGTAGCCGCCTACAATGAGCAGTTCTTC
>TRBV7-9|many|TRBD1|TRBJ1-6
CASSLGGRGQNNSPLHF
TGTGCCAGCAGCTTAGGGGGCCGGGGACAGAATAATTCACCCCTCCACTTT
>TRBV12-3/TRBV12-4|medium-sized|NA|TRBJ1-2
CASSLVGGYTF
TGTGCCAGCAGTTTGGTAGGAGGCTACACCTTC
>TRBV25-1|few|TRBD1|TRBJ1-2
CASSEAGGQGESNGYTF
TGTGCCAGCAGTGAAGCTGGTGGACAGGGGGAGTCCAATGGCTACACCTTC
>TRBV20-1|NA|TRBD2|TRBJ2-7
CSARSGGESYEQYF
TGCAGTGCTAGGTCGGGGGGAGAGTCCTACGAGCAGTACTTC